This is a list of T cell receptor beta chains from one sample in a study of CD8 T cells in ankylosing spondylitis. TCRdb recomputed calls from the 5' RACE reads with MiXCR, one row per CDR3 protein. The data contain 250,000 or so distinct CDR3 sequences, roughly a tenth of them singletons. The sequencing sample was made of blood, either unsorted or a sorted T cell fraction (not recorded which). These receptors were obtained from a male donor with ankylosing spondylitis or in good health (not recorded which). Each CDR3 is given with its conserved first and last residue. D genes are given only for firm matches. Some rows have no size entry. The others give once, few or many, or a class for an expanded clone.

NA	TRBJ2-7	TRBV15	many	CATSRDPAYEQYF	TGTGCCACCAGCAGAGACCCGGCCTACGAGCAGTACTTC
NA	TRBJ2-2	TRBV27	many	CASSLARPDTGELFF	TGTGCCAGCAGTTTAGCCAGACCCGACACCGGGGAGCTGTTTTTT
NA	TRBJ2-7	TRBV2	NA	CASSGQRASSYEQYF	TGTGCCAGCAGTGGGCAGCGGGCGAGCTCCTACGAGCAGTACTTC
TRBD2	TRBJ2-1	TRBV7-8	NA	CASSLAFGGGGRPYNEQFF	TGTGCCAGCAGCTTAGCGTTTGGAGGCGGGGGGAGACCCTACAATGAGCAGTTCTTC
TRBD1	TRBJ2-7	TRBV7-2	few	CASSLTGGREYF	TGTGCCAGCAGCTTAACAGGGGGTAGAGAGTACTTC
NA	TRBJ2-5	TRBV5-1	many	CASSPGQGDETQYF	TGCGCCAGCAGCCCCGGCCAGGGAGATGAGACCCAGTACTTC
TRBD1	TRBJ1-1	TRBV7-2	many	CASSLSGTAATEAFF	TGTGCCAGCAGCTTAAGCGGGACAGCGGCCACTGAAGCTTTCTTT
NA	TRBJ2-5	TRBV5-1	NA	CTSSLTGTLQETQYF	TGCACCAGCAGCTTGACCGGGACACTCCAAGAGACCCAGTACTTC
NA	TRBJ2-7	TRBV3-1	many	CASSQAHEQYF	TGTGCCAGCAGCCAAGCCCACGAGCAGTACTTC
NA	TRBJ2-5	TRBV7-8	few	CASSPAPGVRETQYF	TGTGCCAGCAGCCCCGCCCCGGGGGTAAGAGAGACCCAGTACTTC
TRBD1	TRBJ1-3	TRBV7-2	once	CASSSEGAGRGNF	TGTGCCAGCAGCTCCGAGGGGGCAGGGAGAGGGAATTTT